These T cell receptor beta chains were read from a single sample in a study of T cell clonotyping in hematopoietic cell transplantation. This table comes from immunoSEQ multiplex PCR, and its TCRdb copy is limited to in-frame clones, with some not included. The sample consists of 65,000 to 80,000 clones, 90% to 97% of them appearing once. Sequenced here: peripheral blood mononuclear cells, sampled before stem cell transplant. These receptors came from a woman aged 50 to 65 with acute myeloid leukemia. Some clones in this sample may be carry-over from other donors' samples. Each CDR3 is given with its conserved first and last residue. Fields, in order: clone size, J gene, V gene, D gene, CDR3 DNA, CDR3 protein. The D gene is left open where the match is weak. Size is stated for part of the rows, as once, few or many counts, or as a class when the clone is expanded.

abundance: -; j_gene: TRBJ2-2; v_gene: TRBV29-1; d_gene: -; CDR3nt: TGCAGCGTTGATCAACAGGGTATTGGGGGCGGGGAGCTGTTTTTT; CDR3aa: CSVDQQGIGGGELFF
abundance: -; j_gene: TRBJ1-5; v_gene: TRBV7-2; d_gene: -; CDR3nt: TGTGCCAGCAGCCAAAACTGGGGCAATCAGCCCCAGCATTTT; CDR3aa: CASSQNWGNQPQHF
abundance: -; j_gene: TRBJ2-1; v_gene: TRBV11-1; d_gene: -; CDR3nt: TGTGCCAGCAGCTCCCGGACTGGAAATGAGCAGTTCTTC; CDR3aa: CASSSRTGNEQFF
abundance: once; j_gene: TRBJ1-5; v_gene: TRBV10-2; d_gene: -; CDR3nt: TGCGCCAGCAGCGAGGGGGTTTATCAGCCCCAGCATTTT; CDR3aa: CASSEGVYQPQHF
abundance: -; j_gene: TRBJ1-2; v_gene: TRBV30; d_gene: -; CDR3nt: TGTGCCTGGACAACTTCAGCAGAGAGCTATGGCTACACCTTC; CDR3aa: CAWTTSAESYGYTF
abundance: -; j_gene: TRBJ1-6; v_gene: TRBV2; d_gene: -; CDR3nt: TGTGCCAGCTACGTGGGGAGATGGCGGGCCCCCTCACCCCTCCACTTT; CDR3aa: CASYVGRWRAPSPLHF
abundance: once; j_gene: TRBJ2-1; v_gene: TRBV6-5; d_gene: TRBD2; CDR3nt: TGTGCCAGCAGTTACACGACTAGCGGTACCTACAATGAGCAGTTCTTC; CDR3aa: CASSYTTSGTYNEQFF
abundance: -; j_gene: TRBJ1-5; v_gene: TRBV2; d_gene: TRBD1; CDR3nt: TGTGCCAGCAGTGAGTGGACAGGGATGGGTCAGCCCCAGCATTTT; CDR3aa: CASSEWTGMGQPQHF
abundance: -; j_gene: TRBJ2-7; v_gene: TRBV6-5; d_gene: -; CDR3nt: TGTGCCAGCCGCGCACCCGGGGGTTTCTCCTACGAGCAGTACTTC; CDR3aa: CASRAPGGFSYEQYF
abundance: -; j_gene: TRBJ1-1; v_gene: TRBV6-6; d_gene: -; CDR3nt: TGTGCCAGCAGTTACCTGGTTACTGAAGCTTTCTTT; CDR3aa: CASSYLVTEAFF
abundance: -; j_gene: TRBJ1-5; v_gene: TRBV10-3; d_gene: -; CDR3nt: TGTGCCATCAGTGAGGAGGACCGCCTATATAGCAATCAGCCCCAGCATTTT; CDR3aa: CAISEEDRLYSNQPQHF
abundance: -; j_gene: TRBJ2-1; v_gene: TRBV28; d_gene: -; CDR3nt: TGTGCCAGCAGTTTACCTGATAGCTCCTACAATGAGCAGTTCTTC; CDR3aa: CASSLPDSSYNEQFF
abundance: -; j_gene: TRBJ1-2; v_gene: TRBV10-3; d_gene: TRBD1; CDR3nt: TGTGCCATCAGTAGACAGGGCTCGTATGGCTACACCTTC; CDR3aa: CAISRQGSYGYTF
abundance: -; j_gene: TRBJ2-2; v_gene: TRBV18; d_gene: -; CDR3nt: TGTGCCAGCTCACCGACACAAGCAACCGGGGAGCTGTTTTTT; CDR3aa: CASSPTQATGELFF
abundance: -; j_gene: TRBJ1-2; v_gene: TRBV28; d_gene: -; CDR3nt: TGTGCCAGCAGTTTATACGGACGGGACACGCCGCGCGGCTACACCTTC; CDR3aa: CASSLYGRDTPRGYTF
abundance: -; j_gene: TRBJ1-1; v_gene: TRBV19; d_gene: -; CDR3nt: TGTGCCAGTTGCGGGTTTCTCGACACTGAAGCTTTCTTT; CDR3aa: CASCGFLDTEAFF
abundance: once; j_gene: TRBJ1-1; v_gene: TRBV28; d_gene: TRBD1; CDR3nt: TGTGCCAGCAGTACAGGGGGCTTTGAAGCTTTCTTT; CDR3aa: CASSTGGFEAFF
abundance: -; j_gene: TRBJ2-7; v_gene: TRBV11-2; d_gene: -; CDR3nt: TGTGCCAGCAGCCATTGGGGGTTGAGAGACGAGCAGTACTTC; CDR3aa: CASSHWGLRDEQYF
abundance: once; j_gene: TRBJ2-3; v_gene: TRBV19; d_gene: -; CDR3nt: TGTGCCAGTAGTATCGGGACTCCCGCTTACACAGATACGCAGTATTTT; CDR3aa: CASSIGTPAYTDTQYF
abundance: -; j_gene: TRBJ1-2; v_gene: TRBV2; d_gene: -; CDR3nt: TGTGCCAGCATTGCCCCCCAGGAAAAGAGGGGTGGGACTAACTATGGCTACACCTTC; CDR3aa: CASIAPQEKRGGTNYGYTF
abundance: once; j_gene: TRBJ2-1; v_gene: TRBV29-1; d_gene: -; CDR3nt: TGCAGCGTTGCTGACAGCAATGAGCAGTTCTTC; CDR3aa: CSVADSNEQFF
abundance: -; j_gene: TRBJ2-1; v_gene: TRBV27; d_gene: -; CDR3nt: TGTGCCAGCAGTTTCCAGGGGTATAACAATGAGCAGTTCTTC; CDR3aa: CASSFQGYNNEQFF
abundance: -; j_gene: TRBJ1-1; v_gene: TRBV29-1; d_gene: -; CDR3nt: TGCAGCGTTGAAGCTGGGGGCGGAACTGAAGCTTTCTTT; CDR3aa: CSVEAGGGTEAFF
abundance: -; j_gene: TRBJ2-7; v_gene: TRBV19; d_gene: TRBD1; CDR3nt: TGTGCCAGTAGTACTCCCCTAGGGAGAGGGGGCCATCCCTACGAGCAGTACTTC; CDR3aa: CASSTPLGRGGHPYEQYF
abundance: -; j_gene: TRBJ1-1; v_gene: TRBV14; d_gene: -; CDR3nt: TGTGCCAGCAGCCAAAGTTCTAGTTTTGAAGCTTTCTTT; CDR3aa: CASSQSSSFEAFF
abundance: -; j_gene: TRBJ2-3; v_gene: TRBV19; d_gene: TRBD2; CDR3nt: TGTGCCAGTAGTATTATACTAGCGGGACGAGATACGCAGTATTTT; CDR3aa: CASSIILAGRDTQYF
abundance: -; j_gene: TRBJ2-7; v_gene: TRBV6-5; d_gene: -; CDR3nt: TGTGCCAGCAGTCCTCTAACAGGGAATCGTTACGAGCAGTACTTC; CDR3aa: CASSPLTGNRYEQYF
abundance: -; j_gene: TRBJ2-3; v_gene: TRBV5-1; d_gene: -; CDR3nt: TGCGCCAGCAGCTTTATGGGCGGGGGCACAGATACGCAGTATTTT; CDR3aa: CASSFMGGGTDTQYF
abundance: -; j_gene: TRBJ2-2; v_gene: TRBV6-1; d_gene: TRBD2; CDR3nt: TGTGCCAGTACCCGGGGGGGGGTGAACACCGGGGAGCTGTTTTTT; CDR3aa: CASTRGGVNTGELFF
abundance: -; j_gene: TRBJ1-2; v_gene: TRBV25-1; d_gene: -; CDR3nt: TGTGCCAGCAGTGAATGGGCTAACTATGGCTACACCTTC; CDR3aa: CASSEWANYGYTF
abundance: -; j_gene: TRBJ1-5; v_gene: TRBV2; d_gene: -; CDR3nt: TGTGCCAGCAGAGAATCGGACATGAGCAATCAGCCCCAGCATTTT; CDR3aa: CASRESDMSNQPQHF
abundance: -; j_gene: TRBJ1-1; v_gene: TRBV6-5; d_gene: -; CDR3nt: TGTGCCAGCAGTTACTCGTCGGGTCGCGCTTTCTTT; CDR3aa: CASSYSSGRAFF
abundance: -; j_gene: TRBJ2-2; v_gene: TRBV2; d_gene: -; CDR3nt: TGTGCCAGCAGCACCGGTTGGGCCGGGGAGCTGTTTTTT; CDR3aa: CASSTGWAGELFF
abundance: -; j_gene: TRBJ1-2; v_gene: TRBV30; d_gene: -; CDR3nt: TGTGCCTGGACACCAACAGGAAACTATGGCTACACCTTC; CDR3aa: CAWTPTGNYGYTF
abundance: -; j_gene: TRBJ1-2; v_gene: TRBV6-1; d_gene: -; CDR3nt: TGTGCCAGCAGTTTGACAGAGAACTATGGCTACACCTTC; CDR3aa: CASSLTENYGYTF
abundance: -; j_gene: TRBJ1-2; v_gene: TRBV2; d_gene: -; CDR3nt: TGTGCCAGCAGTGATCGGGTAGGGAACTATGGCTACACCTTC; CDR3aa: CASSDRVGNYGYTF